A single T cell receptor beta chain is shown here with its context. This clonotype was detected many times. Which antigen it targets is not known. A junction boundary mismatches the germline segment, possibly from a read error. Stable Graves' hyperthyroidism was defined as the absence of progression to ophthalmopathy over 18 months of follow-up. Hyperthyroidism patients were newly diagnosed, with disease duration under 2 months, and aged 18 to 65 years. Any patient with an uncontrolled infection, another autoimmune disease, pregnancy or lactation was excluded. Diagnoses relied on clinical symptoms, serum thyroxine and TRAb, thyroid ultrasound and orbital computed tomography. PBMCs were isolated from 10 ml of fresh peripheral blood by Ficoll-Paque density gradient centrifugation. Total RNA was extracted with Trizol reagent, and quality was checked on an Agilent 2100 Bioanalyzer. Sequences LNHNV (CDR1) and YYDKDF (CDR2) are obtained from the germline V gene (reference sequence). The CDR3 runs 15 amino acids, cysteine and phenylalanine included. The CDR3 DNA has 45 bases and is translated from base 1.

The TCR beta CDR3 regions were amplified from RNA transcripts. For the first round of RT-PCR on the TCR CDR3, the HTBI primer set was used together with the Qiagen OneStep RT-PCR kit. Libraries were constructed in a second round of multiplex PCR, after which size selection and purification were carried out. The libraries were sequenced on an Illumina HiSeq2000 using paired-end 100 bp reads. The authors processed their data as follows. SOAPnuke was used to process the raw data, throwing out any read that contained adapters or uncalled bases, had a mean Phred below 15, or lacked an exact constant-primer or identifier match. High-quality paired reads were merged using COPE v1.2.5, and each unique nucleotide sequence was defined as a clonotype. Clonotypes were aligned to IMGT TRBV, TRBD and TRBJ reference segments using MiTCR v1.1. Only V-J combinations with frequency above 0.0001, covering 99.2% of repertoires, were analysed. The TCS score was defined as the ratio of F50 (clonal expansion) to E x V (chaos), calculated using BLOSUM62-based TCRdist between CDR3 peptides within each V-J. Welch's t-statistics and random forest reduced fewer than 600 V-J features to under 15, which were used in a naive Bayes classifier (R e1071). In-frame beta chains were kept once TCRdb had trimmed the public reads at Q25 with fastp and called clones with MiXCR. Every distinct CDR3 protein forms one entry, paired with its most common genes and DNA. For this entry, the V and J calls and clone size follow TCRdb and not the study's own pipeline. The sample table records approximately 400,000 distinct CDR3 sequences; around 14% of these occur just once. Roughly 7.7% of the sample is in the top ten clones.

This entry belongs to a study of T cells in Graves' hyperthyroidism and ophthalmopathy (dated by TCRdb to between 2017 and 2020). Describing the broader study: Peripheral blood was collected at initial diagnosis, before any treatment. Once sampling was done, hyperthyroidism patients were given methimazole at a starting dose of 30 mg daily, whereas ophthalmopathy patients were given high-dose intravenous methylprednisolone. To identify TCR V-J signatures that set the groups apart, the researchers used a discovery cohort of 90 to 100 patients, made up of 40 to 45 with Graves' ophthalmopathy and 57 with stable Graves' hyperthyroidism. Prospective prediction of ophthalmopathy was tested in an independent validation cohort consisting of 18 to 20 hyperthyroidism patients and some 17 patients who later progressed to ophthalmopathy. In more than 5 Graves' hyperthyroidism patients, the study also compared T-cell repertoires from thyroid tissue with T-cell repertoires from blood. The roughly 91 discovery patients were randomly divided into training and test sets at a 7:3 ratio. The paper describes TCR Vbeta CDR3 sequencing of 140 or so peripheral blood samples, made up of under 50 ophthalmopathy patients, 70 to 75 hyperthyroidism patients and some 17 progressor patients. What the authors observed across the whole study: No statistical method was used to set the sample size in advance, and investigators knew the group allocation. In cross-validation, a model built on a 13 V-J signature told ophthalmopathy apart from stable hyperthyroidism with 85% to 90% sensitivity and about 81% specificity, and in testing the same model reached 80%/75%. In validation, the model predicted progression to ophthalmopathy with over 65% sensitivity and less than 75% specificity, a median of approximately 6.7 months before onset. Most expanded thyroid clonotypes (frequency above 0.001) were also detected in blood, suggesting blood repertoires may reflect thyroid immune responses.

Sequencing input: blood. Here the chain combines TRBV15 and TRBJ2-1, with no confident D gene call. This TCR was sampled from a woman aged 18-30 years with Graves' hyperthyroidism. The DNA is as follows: TGTGCCACCAGCGGAGATCAGAGCTCCTACAATGAGCAGTTCTTC. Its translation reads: CATSGDQSSYNEQFF.